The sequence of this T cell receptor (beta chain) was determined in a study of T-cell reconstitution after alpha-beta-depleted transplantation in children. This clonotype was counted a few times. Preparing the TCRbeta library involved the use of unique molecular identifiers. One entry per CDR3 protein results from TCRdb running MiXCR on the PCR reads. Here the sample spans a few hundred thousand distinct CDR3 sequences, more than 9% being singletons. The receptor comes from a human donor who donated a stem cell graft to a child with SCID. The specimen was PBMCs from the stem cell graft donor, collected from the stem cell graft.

DNA for the CDR3: TGCGCCAGCAGCTTGGAGAGACCCTCAGATACGCAGTATTTT. Its translation is CASSLERPSDTQYF. The V call is TRBV5-1, the J call TRBJ2-3; D uncertain. The CDR3 contains 14 residues. V was shortened by 0 bases and J by 4 bases, with 9 bases between the two germline ends. CDR1 SGHRS and CDR2 YFSETQ come from the germline V gene.